There are many counts of the clone carrying this TCR beta chain. As yet, its antigen is unknown. The source of the sample is a study of T cell repertoires in cytomegalovirus infection. Background on the study: Both CMV infection and a matching HLA type were indicated by public TCR beta signatures. The study, taken as a whole, reports: CMV-specific TCR beta clonotypes restricted by HLA-C dominated the ex vivo response.

TCRdb called the reads again in MiXCR, with one record for every CDR3 protein. The sample records almost 550,000 distinct CDR3 sequences, 15% to 20% being singletons. Sequencing was done on a sample of CD8+ T cells from PBMCs. This TCR was recovered from a human donor in good health (CMV status not recorded). Some clones in this sample may be carry-over from other donors' samples.

CDR3 amino acids: CASSSGTGTGGAKNIQYF. Here the CDR3 DNA reads TGTGCCAGCAGTTCCGGGACAGGGACGGGAGGTGCCAAAAACATTCAGTACTTC. The chain combines TRBV28 with TRBJ2-4, with 9 bases fitting TRBD1. Germline V gene lookup returns CDR1 MDHEN and CDR2 SYDVKM. Unmatched junction bases numbered 11, after V lost 4 bases and J lost 1 base. This CDR3 is 18 amino acids long. Full variable domain (outside the CDR3, taken from reference TRBV28 and TRBJ2-4): DVKVTQSSRYLVKRTGEKVFLECVQDMDHENMFWYRQDPGLGLRLIYFSYDVKMKEKGDIPEGYSVSREKKERFSLILESASTNQTSMYLCASSSGTGTGGAKNIQYFGAGTRLSVL.